The 2 T cell receptor beta chains below all came from one sample that was sequenced in a study of T cell responses to AZD1222 COVID-19 vaccine. The assay was immunoSEQ multiplex PCR, and TCRdb's table has in-frame clones only and misses some. The sample gives fewer than 150,000 clones, 80% to 90% of which show up once; around 9.5% is in the top ten. Sequencing used peripheral blood, obtained 28 days after the second AZD1222 dose. Receptor source: an adult who received the AZD1222 COVID-19 vaccine.

This chain joins TRBV3-1 (or the pseudogene TRBV3-2) and TRBJ2-7; TRBD1 agrees at 7 bases. V was clipped by 3 bases and J by 5 bases; unmatched bases: 10. This CDR3 comprises 15 residues. CDR1 and CDR2 (germline): LGHDT, YNNKEL (reference sequence). The CDR3 loop is CASSQYIRGSDEQYF. In DNA form, the CDR3 reads TGTGCCAGCAGCCAGTACATCAGGGGGTCGGACGAGCAGTACTTC.

V and J are TRBV5-4 and TRBJ2-2, with 14 bases identical to TRBD2. Per germline, CDR1 SGHNT and CDR2 YYREEE (reference sequence). With V trimmed by 4 bases and J by 4 bases, 9 bases remained unmatched. This CDR3 comprises 18 residues. The CDR3 DNA is TGTGCCAGCAGCCCCGGGACTAGCGGGAGTAGGAGCACCGGGGAGCTGTTTTTT. Residues: CASSPGTSGSRSTGELFF.